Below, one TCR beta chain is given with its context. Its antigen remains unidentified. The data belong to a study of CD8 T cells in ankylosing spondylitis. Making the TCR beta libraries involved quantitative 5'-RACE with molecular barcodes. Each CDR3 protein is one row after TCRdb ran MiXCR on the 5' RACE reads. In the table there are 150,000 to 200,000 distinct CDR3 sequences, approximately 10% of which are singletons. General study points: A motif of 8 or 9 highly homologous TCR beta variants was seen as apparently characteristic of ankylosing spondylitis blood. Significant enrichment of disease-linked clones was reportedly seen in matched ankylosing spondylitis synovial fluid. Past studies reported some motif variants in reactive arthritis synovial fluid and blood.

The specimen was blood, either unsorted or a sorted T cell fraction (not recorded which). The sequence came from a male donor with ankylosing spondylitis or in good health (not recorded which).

CDR3 residues: CASSLTGGQPNEQFF. CDR3 sequence (DNA): TGTGCCAGCAGCCTGACCGGGGGGCAACCCAATGAGCAGTTCTTC. The chain recombines TRBV5-5 with TRBJ2-1; D possibly corresponds to TRBD2 (7 bases). CDR3 length: 15 residues. The V gene lost 4 bases and the J gene lost 6 bases, with 17 bases spanning the gap. CDR1 and CDR2 from the germline V gene are SGHKS and YYEKEE (reference sequence).